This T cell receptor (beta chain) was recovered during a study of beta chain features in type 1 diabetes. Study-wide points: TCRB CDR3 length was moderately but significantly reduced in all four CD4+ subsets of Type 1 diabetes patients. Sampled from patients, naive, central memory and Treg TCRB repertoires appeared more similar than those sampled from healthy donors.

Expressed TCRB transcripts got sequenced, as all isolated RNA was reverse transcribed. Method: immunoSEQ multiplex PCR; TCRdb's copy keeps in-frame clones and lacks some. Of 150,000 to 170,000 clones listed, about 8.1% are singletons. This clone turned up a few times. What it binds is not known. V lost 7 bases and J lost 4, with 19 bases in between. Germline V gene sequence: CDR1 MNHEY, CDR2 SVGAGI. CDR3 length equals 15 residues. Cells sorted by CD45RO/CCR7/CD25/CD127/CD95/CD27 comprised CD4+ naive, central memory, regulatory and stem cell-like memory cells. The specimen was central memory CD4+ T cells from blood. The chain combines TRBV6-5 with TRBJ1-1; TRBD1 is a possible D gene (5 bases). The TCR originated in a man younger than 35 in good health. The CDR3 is CASTPSWGGVTEAFF. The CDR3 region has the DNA TGTGCCAGCACTCCATCTTGGGGGGGAGTCACTGAAGCTTTCTTT.